Each of the 13 T cell receptor beta chains below was sequenced from the same sample in a study of CD4 T cells in relation to SARS-CoV-2 and coronaviruses. Produced via immunoSEQ multiplex PCR; TCRdb's table is partial and in-frame only. Of some 21,000 clones listed, around four fifths are singletons. Unexposed donor CD4+ T cells date from 2011-2018, before the COVID-19 pandemic. The cells were cultured for about ten days before CD4+ T cells were isolated. No antigen is known for these receptors. The sequenced sample consisted of CD4+ T cells from PBMCs, cultured in vitro. The receptor set was obtained from a human donor in good health.

This clone has only one observation. J is TRBJ1-2 and V is TRBV20-1, with D hard to call. The germline V and J ends were trimmed by 3 bases and 1 base, with 15 bases remaining between them. This CDR3 contains 15 residues. The germline CDR1 and CDR2 sequences are DFQATT and SNEGSKA (reference sequence). In DNA form, the CDR3 reads TGCAGTGCTAGTACCTCAGGAGGGTTTAACTATGGCTACACCTTC. Its protein product is CSASTSGGFNYGYTF.

V gene TRBV27 combines with J gene TRBJ1-1, with a weak D call TRBD1 (6 bases). V lost 5 bases, J lost 4 bases, and 14 bases lay in between. The CDR3 consists of 14 residues. Per germline, CDR1 MNHEY and CDR2 SMNVEV (reference sequence). Written as DNA, the CDR3 is TGTGCCAGCAGTATCTCAGGGGATAGCACTGAAGCTTTCTTT. Translation gives CASSISGDSTEAFF.

This clone was found a few times. The chain is built from TRBV2 and TRBJ1-3, with TRBD1 as a possible D gene (6 bases). The V gene's germline CDR1 is SNHLY and CDR2 FYNNEI. This CDR3 contains 16 residues. Trimming cost V 4 bases and J 2 bases, with 15 bases left between them. The DNA for the CDR3 is TGTGCCAGCAGTGTAACACAGGGAGCGGCTGGAAACACCATATATTTT. This codes for CASSVTQGAAGNTIYF. Full variable domain (missing parts from reference TRBV2 and TRBJ1-3): EPEVTQTPSHQVTQMGQEVILRCVPISNHLYFYWYRQILGQKVEFLVSFYNNEISEKSEIFDDQFSVERPDGSNFTLKIRSTKLEDSAMYFCASSVTQGAAGNTIYFGEGSWLTVV.

The chain joins TRBV28 to TRBJ2-7, with D possibly being TRBD1 (6 bases). The germline V gene encodes CDR1 MDHEN and CDR2 SYDVKM. Deletions cut 4 bases from V and 4 bases from J, with 14 bases between. The CDR3 loop spans 14 amino acids. The CDR3: CASSSVTGHYEQYF. DNA of the CDR3: TGTGCCAGCAGTTCCGTGACAGGCCATTACGAGCAGTACTTC.

This chain connects TRBV5-6 to TRBJ1-1; TRBD1 is a possible D gene (6 bases). This CDR3 has 14 amino acids. Germline V gene data show CDR1 as SGHDT and CDR2 as YYEEEE. The V end was cut by 4 bases, the J end by 2 bases, with 12 bases between. For the CDR3, the DNA is TGTGCCAGCAGCGCATTACAGGGAAACACTGAAGCTTTCTTT. As protein: CASSALQGNTEAFF.

This clone has just a few counts. The chain carries TRBV11-2 and TRBJ2-1, with TRBD2 as a possible D gene (6 bases). CDR3 size: 13 residues. The ends were cut back, 5 bases at V and 10 bases at J, with 15 bases in the middle. Germline loops: CDR1 SGHAT, CDR2 FQNNGV. In nucleotides, the CDR3 is TGTGCCAGCAGCCCCCAACGCGGGGTCGAGCAGTTCTTC. Translating it yields CASSPQRGVEQFF. Together with reference TRBV11-2 and TRBJ2-1, the CDR3 gives the full variable domain: EAGVAQSPRYKIIEKRQSVAFWCNPISGHATLYWYQQILGQGPKLLIQFQNNGVVDDSQLPKDRFSAERLKGVDSTLKIQPAKLEDSAVYLCASSPQRGVEQFFGPGTRLTVL.

The CDR3 DNA follows: TGTGCCAGCTCACCACGGAATGGGGGGAACGATCAGCCCCAGCATTTT. Encoded protein: CASSPRNGGNDQPQHF. This sequence joins TRBV18 and TRBJ1-5; the D gene is possibly TRBD1 (5 bases). The CDR3 contains 16 residues. Per germline, CDR1 KGHSH and CDR2 LQKENI. The ends were cut back, 1 base at V and 5 bases at J, with 15 bases in the middle.

The chain recombines TRBV18 with TRBJ2-1; 7 nucleotides align to TRBD2. CDR1 is KGHSH, CDR2 LQKENI, per germline. With 3 bases clipped from V and 7 bases from J, the junction kept 6 bases outside the gene matches. CDR3 length: 14 residues. The CDR3 here is CASSPLLANNEQFF. CDR3 sequence (DNA): TGTGCCAGCTCACCCCTACTAGCGAATAATGAGCAGTTCTTC. The variable domain in full, completed from reference TRBV18 and TRBJ2-1, reads NAGVMQNPRHLVRRRGQEARLRCSPMKGHSHVYWYRQLPEEGLKFMVYLQKENIIDESGMPKERFSAEFPKEGPSILRIQQVVRGDSAAYFCASSPLLANNEQFFGPGTRLTVL.

The V gene is TRBV7-2, the J gene TRBJ2-5, with 10 nucleotides matching TRBD1. The CDR3 is 14 amino acids. Looked up from germline, CDR1 is SGHTA and CDR2 is FQGNSA. Trimming took 1 base from V and 7 from J; bases not matched to a gene: 3. The CDR3 reads CASSLGGTGVTQYF. In nucleotides, the CDR3 is TGTGCCAGCAGCTTAGGAGGGACAGGGGTGACCCAGTACTTC.

V usage is TRBV7-2 and J usage is TRBJ2-3; possibly TRBD2 for D (6 bases). CDR1 is SGHTA and CDR2 is FQGNSA in the germline V gene. CDR3 length: 12 residues. The V end lost 5 bases, the J end lost 9 bases, and 12 bases lay between the germline ends. This CDR3 is CASSGGMTTQYF. In DNA form, the CDR3 reads TGTGCCAGCAGCGGAGGGATGACGACGCAGTATTTT. Variable domain in full (rest from reference TRBV7-2 and TRBJ2-3): GAGVSQSPSNKVTEKGKDVELRCDPISGHTALYWYRQSLGQGLEFLIYFQGNSAPDKSGLPSDRFSAERTGGSVSTLTIQRTQQEDSAVYLCASSGGMTTQYFGPGTRLTVL.

This clone was found a few times. The rearrangement links TRBV2 to TRBJ2-2; the D gene is possibly TRBD1 (6 bases). Germline values: CDR1 SNHLY, CDR2 FYNNEI. The CDR3 has 13 residues. V lost 5 bases, J lost 5 bases, and 9 bases lay in between. The CDR3 sequence is CASSPGQTGELFF. The CDR3 nucleotides are TGTGCCAGCAGTCCCGGACAGACCGGGGAGCTGTTTTTT.

Here the CDR3 DNA reads TGTGCCAGCAGTCTAAAGGGCTCTGGGGCCAACGTCCTGACTTTC. Encoded protein: CASSLKGSGANVLTF. This chain uses TRBV27 with TRBJ2-6, with D hard to call. The CDR3 contains 15 residues. Germline values: CDR1 MNHEY, CDR2 SMNVEV (reference sequence). Trimming stripped 5 bases from V and 0 bases from J, with 8 bases between.

J is TRBJ1-4 and V is TRBV4-1, with 12 bases aligning to TRBD1. The germline V gene has CDR1 MGHRA and CDR2 YSYEKL. J was trimmed by 6 bases and V by 4 bases; bases with no gene match: 6. The CDR3 runs to 16 residues. The CDR3 loop is CASSPPGQGAYEKLFF. CDR3 sequence (DNA): TGCGCCAGCAGCCCACCGGGACAGGGGGCTTATGAAAAACTGTTTTTT.